A single T cell receptor beta chain is shown here with its context. The antigen is undetermined. Time point: week 23, last vaccination. In the vaccine, a single dose held 300 ug of the mutant IDH1 20-mer peptide, along with topical imiquimod. Libraries were prepared by immunoSEQ multiplex PCR; TCRdb keeps only in-frame clonotypes and omits some of them. The sample contains around 55,000 clones, about four fifths of which appear only once. These data belong to a study of a mutant IDH1 vaccine in newly diagnosed glioma. Overall study context: Previous care, which was radiotherapy, temozolomide, or both, most often involved both.

The clonotype comes from a man aged 35-49 years with glioma. The sample here was PBMCs, taken from a glioma patient whose treatment included an IDH1 peptide vaccine.

CDR3 sequence (DNA): TGTGCCAGCAGTCCCACGGGACTAGCGGGGGAAAGCTCCTACGAGCAGTACTTC. Protein sequence: CASSPTGLAGESSYEQYF. The genes are TRBV27 and TRBJ2-7, with 14 bases identical to TRBD2. Germline CDR1 reads MNHEY; CDR2 reads SMNVEV (reference sequence). The CDR3 spans 18 residues. Trimming cost V 5 bases and J 0 bases; bases outside gene matches: 9.